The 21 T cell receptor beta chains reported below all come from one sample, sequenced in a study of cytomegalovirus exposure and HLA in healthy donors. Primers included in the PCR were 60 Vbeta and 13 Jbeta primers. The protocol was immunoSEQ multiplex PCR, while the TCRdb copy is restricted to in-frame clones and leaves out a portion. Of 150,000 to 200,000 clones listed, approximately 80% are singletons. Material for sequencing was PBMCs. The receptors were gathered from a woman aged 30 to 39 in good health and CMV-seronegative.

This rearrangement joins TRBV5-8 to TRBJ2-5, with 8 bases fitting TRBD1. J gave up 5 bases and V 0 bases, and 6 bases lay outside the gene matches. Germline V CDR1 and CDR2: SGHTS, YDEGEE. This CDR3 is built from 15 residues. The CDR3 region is CASSLGTGRFETQYF. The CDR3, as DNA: TGTGCCAGCAGCTTGGGGACAGGGCGTTTTGAGACCCAGTACTTC.

The CDR3 spells CASCAGDSYEQYF. CDR3 coding DNA: TGTGCCAGCTGTGCGGGGGACTCCTACGAGCAGTACTTC. The chain combines TRBV2 with TRBJ2-7; TRBD2 aligns across 7 bases. The CDR3 runs 13 residues. Germline trimming cut 8 bases from V and 0 bases from J; bases unmatched to any gene: 4. The germline V gene encodes CDR1 SNHLY and CDR2 FYNNEI.

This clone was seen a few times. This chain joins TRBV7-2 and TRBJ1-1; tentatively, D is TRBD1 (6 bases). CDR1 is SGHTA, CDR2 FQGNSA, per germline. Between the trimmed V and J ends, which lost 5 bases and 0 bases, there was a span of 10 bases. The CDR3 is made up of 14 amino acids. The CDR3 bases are TGTGCCAGCAGCATTAGGACAGTGAACACTGAAGCTTTCTTT. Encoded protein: CASSIRTVNTEAFF.

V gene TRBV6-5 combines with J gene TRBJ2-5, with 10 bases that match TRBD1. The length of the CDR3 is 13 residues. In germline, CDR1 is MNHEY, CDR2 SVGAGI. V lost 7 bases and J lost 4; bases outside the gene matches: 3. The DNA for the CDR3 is TGTGCCAGCACCGACAGGGGGCGAGAGACCCAGTACTTC. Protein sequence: CASTDRGRETQYF.

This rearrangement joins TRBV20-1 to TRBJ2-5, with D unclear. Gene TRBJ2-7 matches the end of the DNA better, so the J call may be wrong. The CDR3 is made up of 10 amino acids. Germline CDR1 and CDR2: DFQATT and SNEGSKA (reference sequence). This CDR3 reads CSARDYEQYF. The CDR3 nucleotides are TGCAGTGCTAGAGACTACGAGCAGTACTTC.

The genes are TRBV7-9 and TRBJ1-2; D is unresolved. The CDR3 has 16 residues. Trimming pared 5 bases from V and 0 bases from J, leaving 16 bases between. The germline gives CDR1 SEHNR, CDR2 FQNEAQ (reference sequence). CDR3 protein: CASSPAYRDTNYGYTF. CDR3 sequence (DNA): TGTGCCAGCAGCCCCGCATACAGAGACACTAACTATGGCTACACCTTC.

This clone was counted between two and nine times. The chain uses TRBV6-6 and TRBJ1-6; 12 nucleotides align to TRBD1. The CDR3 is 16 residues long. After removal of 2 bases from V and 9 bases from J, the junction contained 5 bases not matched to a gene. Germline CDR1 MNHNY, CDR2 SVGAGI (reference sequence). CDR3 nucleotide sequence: TGTGCCAGCAGTTACCCGGGACAGGGGGCACGTTCACCCCTCCACTTT. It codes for CASSYPGQGARSPLHF.

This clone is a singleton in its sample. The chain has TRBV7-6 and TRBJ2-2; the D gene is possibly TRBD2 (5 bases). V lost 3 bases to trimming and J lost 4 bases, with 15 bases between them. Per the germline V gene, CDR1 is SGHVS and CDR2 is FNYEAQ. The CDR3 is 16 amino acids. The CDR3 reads CASSFGVENPTGELFF. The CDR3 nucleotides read TGTGCCAGCAGCTTCGGGGTGGAGAATCCCACCGGGGAGCTGTTTTTT.

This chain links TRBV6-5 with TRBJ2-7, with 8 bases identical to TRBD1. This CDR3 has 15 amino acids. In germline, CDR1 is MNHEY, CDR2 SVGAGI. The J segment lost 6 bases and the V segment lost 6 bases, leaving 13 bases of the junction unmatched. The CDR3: CASRPDRGEVGEQYF. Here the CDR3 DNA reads TGTGCCAGCAGACCCGACAGGGGAGAGGTCGGCGAGCAGTACTTC.

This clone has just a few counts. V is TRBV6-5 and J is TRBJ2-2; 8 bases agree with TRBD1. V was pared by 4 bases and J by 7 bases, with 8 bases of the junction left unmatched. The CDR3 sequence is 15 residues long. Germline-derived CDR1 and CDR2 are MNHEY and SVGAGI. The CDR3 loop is CASSSLTGADGELFF. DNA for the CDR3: TGTGCCAGCAGTTCTTTGACAGGGGCCGACGGGGAGCTGTTTTTT.

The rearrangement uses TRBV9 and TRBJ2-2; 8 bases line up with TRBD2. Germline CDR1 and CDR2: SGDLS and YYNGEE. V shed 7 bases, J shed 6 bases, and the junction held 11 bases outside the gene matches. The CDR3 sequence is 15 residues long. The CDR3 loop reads CASQRWRGESGELFF. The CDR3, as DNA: TGTGCCAGCCAACGTTGGCGGGGGGAATCCGGGGAGCTGTTTTTT.

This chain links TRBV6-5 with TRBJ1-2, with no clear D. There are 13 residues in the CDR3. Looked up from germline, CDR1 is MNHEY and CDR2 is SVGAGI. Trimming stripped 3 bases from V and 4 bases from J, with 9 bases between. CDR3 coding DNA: TGTGCCAGCAGTTATGACACCATCTATGGCTACACCTTC. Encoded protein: CASSYDTIYGYTF.

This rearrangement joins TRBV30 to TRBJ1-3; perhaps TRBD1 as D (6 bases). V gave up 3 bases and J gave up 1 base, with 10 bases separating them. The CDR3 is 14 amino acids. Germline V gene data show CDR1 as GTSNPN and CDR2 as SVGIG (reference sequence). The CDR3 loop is CAWSTGLSGNTIYF. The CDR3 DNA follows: TGTGCCTGGAGCACAGGGCTATCTGGAAACACCATATATTTT.

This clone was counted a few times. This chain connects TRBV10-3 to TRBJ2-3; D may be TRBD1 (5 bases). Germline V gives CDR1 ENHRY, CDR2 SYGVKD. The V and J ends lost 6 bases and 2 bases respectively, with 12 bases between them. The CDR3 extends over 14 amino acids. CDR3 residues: CAISYSTATDTQYF. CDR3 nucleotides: TGTGCCATCAGCTATTCGACAGCCACAGATACGCAGTATTTT.

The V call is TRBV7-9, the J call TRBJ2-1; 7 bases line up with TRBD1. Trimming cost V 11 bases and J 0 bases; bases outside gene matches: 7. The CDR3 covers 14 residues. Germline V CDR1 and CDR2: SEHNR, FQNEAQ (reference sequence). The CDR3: CACKYRGSYNEQFF. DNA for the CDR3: TGTGCCTGTAAGTACAGGGGCTCCTACAATGAGCAGTTCTTC.

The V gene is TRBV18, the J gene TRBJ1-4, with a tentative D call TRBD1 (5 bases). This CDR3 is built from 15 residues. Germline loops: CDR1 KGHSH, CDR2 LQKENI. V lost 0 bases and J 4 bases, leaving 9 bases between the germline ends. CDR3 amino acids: CASSPPQGDNEKLFF. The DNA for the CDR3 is TGTGCCAGCTCACCACCGCAGGGTGATAATGAAAAACTGTTTTTT.

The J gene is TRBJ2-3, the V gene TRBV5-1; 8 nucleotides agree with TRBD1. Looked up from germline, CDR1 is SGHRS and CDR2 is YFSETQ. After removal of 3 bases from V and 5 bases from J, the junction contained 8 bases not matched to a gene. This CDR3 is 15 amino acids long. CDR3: CASSSGQGFGDTQYF. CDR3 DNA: TGCGCCAGCAGCTCCGGACAGGGTTTTGGAGATACGCAGTATTTT. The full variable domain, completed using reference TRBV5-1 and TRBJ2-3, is KAGVTQTPRYLIKTRGQQVTLSCSPISGHRSVSWYQQTPGQGLQFLFEYFSETQRNKGNFPGRFSGRQFSNSRSEMNVSTLELGDSALYLCASSSGQGFGDTQYFGPGTRLTVL.

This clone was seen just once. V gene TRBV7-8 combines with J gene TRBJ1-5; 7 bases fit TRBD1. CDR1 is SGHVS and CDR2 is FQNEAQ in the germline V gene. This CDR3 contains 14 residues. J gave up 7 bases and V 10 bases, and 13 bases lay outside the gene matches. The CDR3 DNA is TGTGCCACCCAACTCAGGGGGAGTGGGCAGCCCCAGCATTTT. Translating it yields CATQLRGSGQPQHF.

The CDR3 loop reads CASSPRGGGSYNEQFF. DNA of the CDR3: TGTGCCAGCAGCCCCCGAGGGGGGGGCTCCTACAATGAGCAGTTCTTC. This sequence joins TRBV5-4 and TRBJ2-1; tentative D call: TRBD2 (7 bases). The ends were cut back, 4 bases at V and 0 bases at J, with 14 bases in the middle. CDR1 and CDR2 from the germline V gene are SGHNT and YYREEE (reference sequence). The CDR3 loop spans 16 amino acids.

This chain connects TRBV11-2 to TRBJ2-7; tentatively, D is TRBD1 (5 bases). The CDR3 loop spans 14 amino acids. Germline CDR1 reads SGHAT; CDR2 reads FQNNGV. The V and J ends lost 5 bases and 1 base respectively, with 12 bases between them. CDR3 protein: CASSPDRFSYEQYF. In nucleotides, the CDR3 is TGTGCCAGCAGCCCCGACAGATTTTCCTACGAGCAGTACTTC.

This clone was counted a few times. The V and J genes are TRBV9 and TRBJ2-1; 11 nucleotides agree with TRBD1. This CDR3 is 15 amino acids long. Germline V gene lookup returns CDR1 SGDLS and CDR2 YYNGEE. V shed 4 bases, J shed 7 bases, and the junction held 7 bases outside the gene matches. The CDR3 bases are TGTGCCAGCAGCTTCCGGGACAGGGGGTATAATGAGCAGTTCTTC. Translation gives CASSFRDRGYNEQFF.